The 10 T cell receptor beta chains reported below all come from one sample, sequenced in a study of PD-L1 blockade in urothelial cancer. Time point noted: pretreatment peripheral blood. Generated by immunoSEQ multiplex PCR, the TCRdb table keeps only in-frame clones and is missing some. The sample holds under 100,000 clones, 85% to 90% seen once. The sample here was PBMCs, taken around atezolizumab (anti-PD-L1) treatment. These receptors were obtained from a man in his 60s with urothelial cancer.

The chain joins TRBV2 to TRBJ1-4, with unresolved D. Trimming took off 4 bases at V and 5 bases at J, with 11 bases between the two ends. CDR3 length equals 14 residues. Germline assignment: CDR1 SNHLY and CDR2 FYNNEI. The CDR3: CASSVNKLNEKLFF. DNA of the CDR3: TGTGCCAGCAGTGTTAACAAGTTAAATGAAAAACTGTTTTTT. The variable domain in full, completed from reference TRBV2 and TRBJ1-4, reads EPEVTQTPSHQVTQMGQEVILRCVPISNHLYFYWYRQILGQKVEFLVSFYNNEISEKSEIFDDQFSVERPDGSNFTLKIRSTKLEDSAMYFCASSVNKLNEKLFFGSGTQLSVL.

The J gene is TRBJ2-5, the V gene TRBV25-1, with TRBD1 matching over 9 bases. The CDR3 runs to 13 residues. The V gene's germline CDR1 is MGHDK and CDR2 SYGVNS. Trimming removed 4 bases from V and 4 bases from J; junction bases left unmatched: 1. The CDR3, as DNA: TGTGCCAGCAGTGCGGGACAGGGAGAGACCCAGTACTTC. It translates to CASSAGQGETQYF.

The chain has TRBV5-1 and TRBJ2-5; tentative D call: TRBD1 (6 bases). Trimming removed 1 base at V and 5 bases at J, with 12 bases between. CDR1 and CDR2 from the germline V gene are SGHRS and YFSETQ. The CDR3 has 14 residues. The CDR3, as DNA: TGCGCCAGCAGCTTGACCACAGGGTCGGAGACCCAGTACTTC. It specifies CASSLTTGSETQYF.

A single count supports this clone. V is TRBV6-1 and J is TRBJ1-5, with D possibly being TRBD1 (6 bases). The CDR3 sequence is 17 residues long. Trimming took off 2 bases at V and 2 bases at J, with 16 bases between the two ends. Looked up from germline, CDR1 is MNHNS and CDR2 is SASEGT. The CDR3 sequence: CASSEMGGRVGNQPQHF. CDR3 coding DNA: TGTGCCAGCAGTGAAATGGGGGGGCGCGTGGGCAATCAGCCCCAGCATTTT.

The chain couples TRBV4-3 to TRBJ2-5; TRBD2 matches 9 bases. V was pared by 0 bases and J by 4 bases, with 9 bases of the junction left unmatched. CDR1 and CDR2 (germline): LGHNA, YSLEER. This CDR3 is 17 amino acids long. The CDR3 region is CASSQDYRRGGGETQYF. CDR3 in DNA: TGCGCCAGCAGCCAAGATTACCGGCGGGGGGGTGGAGAGACCCAGTACTTC.

This chain connects TRBV5-1 to TRBJ2-5; tentative D call: TRBD1 (6 bases). Germline lookup yields CDR1 SGHRS and CDR2 YFSETQ. Trimming stripped 0 bases from V and 4 bases from J, with 16 bases between. This CDR3 comprises 16 residues. The CDR3 loop is CASSLAVSGAGETQYF. CDR3 nucleotides: TGCGCCAGCAGCTTGGCCGTATCAGGGGCTGGAGAGACCCAGTACTTC.

In this sample, this clone turned up once. The gene calls are TRBV7-2 and TRBJ1-1, with 9 bases fitting TRBD1. The germline CDR1 and CDR2 sequences are SGHTA and FQGNSA. The J segment lost 5 bases and the V segment lost 5 bases, leaving 9 bases of the junction unmatched. The CDR3 is made up of 15 amino acids. This CDR3 reads CASSPGGQGGTEAFF. In nucleotides, the CDR3 is TGTGCCAGCAGCCCGGGGGGACAGGGAGGTACTGAAGCTTTCTTT. Full variable domain (outside the CDR3, taken from reference TRBV7-2 and TRBJ1-1): GAGVSQSPSNKVTEKGKDVELRCDPISGHTALYWYRQSLGQGLEFLIYFQGNSAPDKSGLPSDRFSAERTGGSVSTLTIQRTQQEDSAVYLCASSPGGQGGTEAFFGQGTRLTVV.

This clone showed up just a few times. The V gene is TRBV19, the J gene TRBJ2-1; 9 bases are a match to TRBD2. The CDR3 spans 15 residues. The V gene end was trimmed by 5 bases and the J gene end by 5 bases; junction bases not matched to a gene: 7. The V gene's germline CDR1 is LNHDA and CDR2 SQIVND (reference sequence). The CDR3 loop is CASSRGLAYNNEQFF. The CDR3 DNA sequence: TGTGCCAGTAGTCGTGGACTAGCGTACAACAATGAGCAGTTCTTC.

The rearrangement links TRBV28 to TRBJ1-1; 7 bases are a match to TRBD1. Germline values: CDR1 MDHEN, CDR2 SYDVKM. The CDR3 contains 12 residues. Trimming cost V 3 bases and J 11 bases; bases outside gene matches: 6. This CDR3 reads CASSLEGAAAFF. In nucleotides, the CDR3 is TGTGCCAGCAGTTTGGAGGGGGCCGCGGCTTTCTTT.

The chain joins TRBV4-2 to TRBJ2-5; 9 bases fit TRBD2. J gave up 4 bases and V 1 base, and 7 bases lay outside the gene matches. The germline V gene has CDR1 LGHNA and CDR2 YNFKEQ. This CDR3 comprises 16 residues. Written as DNA, the CDR3 is TGTGCCAGCAGCCAAGCTGAGGCGGGGGGGGCAGAGACCCAGTACTTC. Its translation: CASSQAEAGGAETQYF.